Below, 18 T cell receptor beta chains from the same sample are listed, as sequenced in a study of blood T cell repertoires in COVID-19. The table came from immunoSEQ multiplex PCR; TCRdb's copy has only in-frame clones and leaves some out. In the table there are around 100,000 clones, more than 80% of which are singletons. Source material: peripheral blood. Receptors were obtained from a woman aged 60-70 years with acute or convalescent COVID-19.

The CDR3 sequence: CASSVGPNNEQFF. Here the CDR3 DNA reads TGTGCCAGCAGCGTAGGGCCCAACAATGAGCAGTTCTTC. V is TRBV9 and J is TRBJ2-1, with D unresolved. Germline lookup yields CDR1 SGDLS and CDR2 YYNGEE. The V end lost 0 bases, the J end lost 5 bases, and 6 bases lay between the germline ends. The CDR3 sequence is 13 residues long.

The chain recombines TRBV6-5 with TRBJ1-4; D might be TRBD1 (6 bases). Germline CDR1 reads MNHEY; CDR2 reads SVGAGI. CDR3 size: 14 residues. V dropped 6 bases and J dropped 8 bases, with 16 bases sitting between them. CDR3 protein: CASSLQGGREKLFF. The CDR3 region has the DNA TGTGCCAGCAGCTTACAGGGAGGGCGAGAAAAACTGTTTTTT.

The rearrangement links TRBV5-4 to TRBJ1-2; D is undetermined. Germline V gives CDR1 SGHNT, CDR2 YYREEE (reference sequence). The germline V and J ends were trimmed by 4 bases and 5 bases, with 15 bases remaining between them. This CDR3 is built from 14 residues. Here the CDR3 reads CASSTGSNVYGYTF. The CDR3, as DNA: TGTGCCAGCAGCACCGGGTCGAACGTTTATGGCTACACCTTC.

This rearrangement joins TRBV29-1 to TRBJ2-1; 13 bases map to TRBD2. V lost 6 bases and J lost 9; bases outside the gene matches: 8. In germline, CDR1 is SQVTM, CDR2 ANQGSEA. This CDR3 contains 14 residues. CDR3 DNA sequence: TGCAGCGTCGCCGGACTAGCGGGAGAAGTTGAGCAGTTCTTC. It codes for CSVAGLAGEVEQFF.

The chain is built from TRBV4-1 and TRBJ2-5; 9 bases are shared with TRBD2. The CDR3 sequence is 15 residues long. V lost 4 bases and J lost 5; bases outside the gene matches: 8. Germline CDR1 is MGHRA and CDR2 is YSYEKL. The CDR3 loop is CASSPLGLAGETQYF. CDR3 bases: TGCGCCAGCAGCCCCCTTGGGCTAGCGGGGGAGACCCAGTACTTC.

The gene calls are TRBV24-1 and TRBJ2-1, with TRBD2 matching over 7 bases. The junction had 5 bases not matched to a gene; V was cut back by 5 bases and J by 2 bases. This CDR3 contains 15 residues. CDR1 KGHDR and CDR2 SFDVKD come from the germline V gene. CDR3 DNA: TGTGCCACCAGTGTGGGCGGGAGACCCTACAATGAGCAGTTCTTC. It specifies CATSVGGRPYNEQFF.

The chain is built from TRBV27 and TRBJ1-2, with D perhaps matching TRBD1 (5 bases). The V end was cut by 7 bases, the J end by 4 bases, with 16 bases between. The CDR3 consists of 14 residues. Germline V gives CDR1 MNHEY, CDR2 SMNVEV (reference sequence). The DNA for the CDR3 is TGTGCCAGCAAACCAAGGGGATCAATCTATGGCTACACCTTC. This encodes CASKPRGSIYGYTF.

This sequence joins TRBV5-5 and TRBJ1-1; D uncertain. The CDR3 loop spans 15 amino acids. V lost 0 bases, J lost 4 bases, and 13 bases lay in between. Germline CDR1 SGHKS, CDR2 YYEKEE (reference sequence). Here the CDR3 DNA reads TGTGCCAGCAGCTTGGTAGCACTGAGTGGCACTGAAGCTTTCTTT. As protein: CASSLVALSGTEAFF.

This chain connects TRBV7-6 to TRBJ2-7, with 7 positions matching TRBD1. V shed 1 base, J shed 2 bases, and the junction held 5 bases outside the gene matches. Germline loops: CDR1 SGHVS, CDR2 FNYEAQ. The CDR3 sequence is 15 residues long. The CDR3 DNA follows: TGTGCCAGCAGCTTAGACGAGGGGGCTACCTACGAGCAGTACTTC. It specifies CASSLDEGATYEQYF.

The chain is built from TRBV27 and TRBJ1-2; D may be TRBD1 (6 bases). The CDR3 loop spans 13 amino acids. The V end was cut by 4 bases, the J end by 2 bases, with 8 bases between. Germline assignment: CDR1 MNHEY and CDR2 SMNVEV (reference sequence). CDR3 in amino acids: CASSSTGNYGYTF. For the CDR3, the DNA is TGTGCCAGCAGTTCCACAGGGAACTATGGCTACACCTTC.

The chain uses TRBV5-4 and TRBJ1-1; D is ambiguous. The CDR3 loop spans 15 amino acids. Germline assignment: CDR1 SGHNT and CDR2 YYREEE (reference sequence). Trimming took off 4 bases at V and 1 base at J, with 14 bases between the two ends. CDR3 residues: CASSQRFLGNTEAFF. CDR3 nucleotide sequence: TGTGCCAGCAGCCAGAGGTTCCTAGGGAACACTGAAGCTTTCTTT.

The chain combines TRBV10-3 with TRBJ1-1; D is perhaps TRBD1 (6 bases). The V end lost 7 bases, the J end lost 1 base, and 16 bases lay between the germline ends. Germline V lookup: CDR1 ENHRY, CDR2 SYGVKD. The CDR3 contains 15 residues. In nucleotides, the CDR3 is TGTGCCATCAAACTAGGACAGACCCCGAACACTGAAGCTTTCTTT. This gives the protein CAIKLGQTPNTEAFF.

The rearrangement joins TRBV7-2 to TRBJ2-2; 10 nucleotides line up with TRBD1. The CDR3 has 19 amino acids. V shed 8 bases, J shed 7 bases, and the junction held 22 bases outside the gene matches. Germline V gene lookup returns CDR1 SGHTA and CDR2 FQGNSA. CDR3 sequence: CASFSGARPGQGRIGELFF. CDR3 sequence (DNA): TGTGCCAGCTTCTCAGGGGCCCGACCGGGACAGGGGAGAATCGGGGAGCTGTTTTTT.

This chain joins TRBV28 and TRBJ2-5, with 8 bases fitting TRBD1. Germline trimming cut 3 bases from V and 2 bases from J; bases unmatched to any gene: 2. Looked up from germline, CDR1 is MDHEN and CDR2 is SYDVKM. This CDR3 is built from 14 residues. This chain's CDR3 is CASSLTGAQETQYF. Here the CDR3 DNA reads TGTGCCAGCAGTTTGACAGGGGCGCAAGAGACCCAGTACTTC.

J is TRBJ2-1 and V is TRBV5-5; the match to TRBD1 covers 9 bases. V trimming: 4 bases; J trimming: 9 bases; junction bases outside the gene matches: 20. This CDR3 is 18 amino acids long. Germline V lookup: CDR1 SGHKS, CDR2 YYEKEE (reference sequence). CDR3 protein: CASSTGQGGTTALGEQFF. The CDR3 coding sequence is TGTGCCAGCAGCACGGGACAGGGTGGGACTACGGCCCTCGGTGAGCAGTTCTTC.

CDR3 in DNA: TGTGCCTGGAGTTGGGCTAGCGGGACCAATGAGCAGTTCTTC. Protein: CAWSWASGTNEQFF. The chain joins TRBV30 to TRBJ2-1; 9 bases fit TRBD2. V dropped 2 bases and J dropped 6; count of bases not matched to a gene: 5. The germline V gene encodes CDR1 GTSNPN and CDR2 SVGIG (reference sequence). The CDR3 has 14 amino acids.

For this clone: Distinct nucleotide sequences in the sample also encode this CDR3. The V gene is TRBV5-1, the J gene TRBJ1-5; D is ambiguous. Germline-derived CDR1 and CDR2 are SGHRS and YFSETQ. The CDR3 extends over 13 amino acids. The germline V and J ends were trimmed by 0 bases and 4 bases, with 5 bases remaining between them. CDR3 sequence (DNA): TGCGCCAGCAGCTTGGCGGGTAATCAGCCCCAGCATTTT. Protein sequence: CASSLAGNQPQHF. The variable domain in full, completed from reference TRBV5-1 and TRBJ1-5, reads KAGVTQTPRYLIKTRGQQVTLSCSPISGHRSVSWYQQTPGQGLQFLFEYFSETQRNKGNFPGRFSGRQFSNSRSEMNVSTLELGDSALYLCASSLAGNQPQHFGDGTRLSIL.

This CDR3 reads CASSAPGNSPLHF. DNA of the CDR3: TGTGCCAGTAGTGCCCCCGGGAATTCACCCCTCCACTTT. The V gene is TRBV19, the J gene TRBJ1-6; no definite D call. V was pared by 5 bases and J by 7 bases, with 9 bases between. Germline lookup yields CDR1 LNHDA and CDR2 SQIVND (reference sequence). This CDR3 has 13 amino acids.